This paragraph reports one T cell receptor (beta chain). The sample comes from a study of blood T cell repertoires in COVID-19. About the research overall: COVID-19 samples, acute and convalescent, were from the United States, Italy and Spain. PBMCs, B-cell-depleted T cells, or T cells provided the cDNA or gDNA that made up the material.

As handled by the study authors: Reference gene primer amplification gave estimated nucleated cell counts. Assay: immunoSEQ multiplex PCR; the TCRdb copy retains only in-frame clones and omits some. That table furnishes V, J and clone size, whereas the DNA furnished D and trimming. The sample yields tens of thousands of clones, more than 70% seen once. The CDR3 totals 13 residues. The V gene's germline CDR1 is SGHRS and CDR2 YFSETQ. Trimming took 5 bases from V and 7 from J, leaving 13 bases between them. The J gene is TRBJ1-3, the V gene TRBV5-1; the D is unclear. The source is a man aged 55-75 years with active or convalescent COVID-19. The sequencing sample was made of peripheral blood. CDR3 sequence (DNA): TGCGCCAGCAGATTTGGGGAGGCGAACACCATATATTTT. Its translation is CASRFGEANTIYF. The full variable domain, in which reference TRBV5-1 and TRBJ1-3 provide the parts outside the CDR3, is KAGVTQTPRYLIKTRGQQVTLSCSPISGHRSVSWYQQTPGQGLQFLFEYFSETQRNKGNFPGRFSGRQFSNSRSEMNVSTLELGDSALYLCASRFGEANTIYFGEGSWLTVV.